These 32 T cell receptor beta chains were all obtained from the same sample, sequenced in a study of shared clonotypes between healthy human individuals. Cells designated naive CD8 were CD45RO-negative and were positively selected for CCR7, with terminally differentiated effector memory CD45RA+ cells excluded. Repertoires were generated with immunoSEQ multiplex PCR, while TCRdb's copy carries only in-frame clones and drops some. The sample shows approximately 600,000 clones, roughly 95% of them seen only once. Sample: naive CD8+ T cells sorted from blood. These receptors originate from a woman aged 30 to 39 in good health.

This chain links TRBV13 with TRBJ2-5, with a weak D call TRBD2 (5 bases). The J call may not be correct, given that the DNA end is closer to TRBJ2-7. The CDR3 has 13 residues. Looked up from germline, CDR1 is PRHDT and CDR2 is FYEKMQ (reference sequence). This CDR3 is CASSLGSSYEQYF. CDR3 in DNA: TGTGCCAGCAGCTTGGGGAGCTCCTACGAGCAGTACTTC.

The V gene is TRBV5-1, the J gene TRBJ1-3; D is unresolved. The germline V and J ends were trimmed by 4 bases and 8 bases, with 10 bases remaining between them. The CDR3 extends over 12 amino acids. CDR1 is SGHRS, CDR2 YFSETQ, per germline. CDR3 sequence: CASSTDRHTIYF. The DNA for the CDR3 is TGCGCCAGCAGCACGGACCGACACACCATATATTTT.

The chain has TRBV9 and TRBJ1-1; TRBD1 is a possible D gene (5 bases). Germline CDR1 is SGDLS and CDR2 is YYNGEE. The CDR3 loop spans 13 amino acids. V was trimmed by 6 bases and J by 4 bases, leaving 13 bases between them. CDR3 bases: TGTGCCAGCAATTACGACGACAGCACTGAAGCTTTCTTT. Protein product: CASNYDDSTEAFF.

The gene calls are TRBV5-4 and TRBJ2-3; 12 bases match TRBD2. With 4 bases clipped from V and 1 base from J, the junction kept 10 bases outside the gene matches. CDR3 size: 18 residues. The germline CDR1 and CDR2 sequences are SGHNT and YYREEE (reference sequence). The CDR3 spells CASSQGLAGLRGTDTQYF. Here the CDR3 DNA reads TGTGCCAGCAGCCAAGGACTAGCGGGATTACGGGGCACAGATACGCAGTATTTT.

The chain uses TRBV6-5 and TRBJ2-3, with D maybe TRBD2 (6 bases). The length of the CDR3 is 15 residues. The V and J ends lost 0 bases and 2 bases respectively, with 9 bases between them. Germline lookup yields CDR1 MNHEY and CDR2 SVGAGI. The CDR3 bases are TGTGCCAGCAGTTACTCGACTAGATCCACAGATACGCAGTATTTT. It is translated as CASSYSTRSTDTQYF.

The chain uses TRBV7-9 and TRBJ1-1; 9 bases are a match to TRBD1. The CDR3 spans 17 residues. CDR1 is SEHNR and CDR2 is FQNEAQ in the germline V gene (reference sequence). V shed 4 bases and J 1 base; nucleotides not matched to a gene: 10. This CDR3 reads CASSSLRTGDRNTEAFF. The CDR3 region has the DNA TGTGCCAGCAGCTCCCTAAGGACAGGGGATCGGAACACTGAAGCTTTCTTT.

V usage is TRBV6-1 and J usage is TRBJ1-5, with D uncertain. V was trimmed by 5 bases and J by 0 bases, leaving 8 bases between them. Per the germline V gene, CDR1 is MNHNS and CDR2 is SASEGT. The CDR3 runs 14 residues. CDR3 DNA: TGTGCCAGCAGTACTCTTTATAGCAATCAGCCCCAGCATTTT. Its translation: CASSTLYSNQPQHF.

This chain joins TRBV7-2 and TRBJ2-1; 10 bases line up with TRBD2. CDR3 length: 15 amino acids. Germline loops: CDR1 SGHTA, CDR2 FQGNSA. V gave up 1 base and J gave up 7 bases; unmatched junction bases: 4. The CDR3 nucleotides read TGTGCCAGCAGCTTAGAGCGGGAGGGCCGGAATGAGCAGTTCTTC. Its protein is CASSLEREGRNEQFF.

This sequence joins TRBV5-1 and TRBJ2-7; 16 bases line up with TRBD2. V lost 4 bases to trimming and J lost 3 bases; unmatched junction nucleotides: 7. The CDR3 runs 17 residues. The germline gives CDR1 SGHRS, CDR2 YFSETQ. CDR3 region: CASSLGLAGGPDYEQYF. The CDR3 coding sequence is TGCGCCAGCAGCCTGGGACTAGCGGGAGGGCCCGACTACGAGCAGTACTTC.

The CDR3 DNA reads as TGTGCCAGCAGTTTAGTACAGGGTAGCAATCAGCCCCAGCATTTT. Translated, it gives CASSLVQGSNQPQHF. The V gene is TRBV28, the J gene TRBJ1-5, with D tentatively TRBD1 (6 bases). The V gene's germline CDR1 is MDHEN and CDR2 SYDVKM. The CDR3 loop spans 15 amino acids. V lost 2 bases and J lost 0, with 8 bases in between.

V gene TRBV19 combines with J gene TRBJ2-1; D not certain. CDR1 and CDR2 (germline): LNHDA, SQIVND (reference sequence). This CDR3 comprises 12 residues. Trimming shortened V by 5 bases and J by 6 bases, and 8 bases separated the two germline ends. The CDR3: CASSFTLNEQFF. The CDR3 nucleotides are TGTGCCAGTAGTTTTACTCTCAATGAGCAGTTCTTC.

The chain uses TRBV13 and TRBJ2-1, with D perhaps matching TRBD1 or TRBD2 (5 bases each). The CDR3 extends over 14 amino acids. Trimming stripped 3 bases from V and 7 bases from J, with 13 bases between. Germline V lookup: CDR1 PRHDT, CDR2 FYEKMQ (reference sequence). The CDR3 here is CASSFGTVLNEQFF. CDR3 DNA sequence: TGTGCCAGCAGCTTTGGGACGGTGCTTAATGAGCAGTTCTTC.

The chain combines TRBV28 with TRBJ1-2, with D uncertain. The length of the CDR3 is 15 residues. The germline V gene encodes CDR1 MDHEN and CDR2 SYDVKM. V lost 3 bases, J lost 0 bases, and 11 bases lay in between. CDR3 residues: CASSFPSGANYGYTF. The CDR3, as DNA: TGTGCCAGCAGTTTCCCATCCGGCGCTAACTATGGCTACACCTTC.

The genes are TRBV6-5 and TRBJ2-7, with TRBD2 as a possible D gene (5 bases). This CDR3 comprises 14 residues. Per germline, CDR1 MNHEY and CDR2 SVGAGI. Trimming removed 4 bases from V and 6 bases from J, with 16 bases in between. The CDR3 bases are TGTGCCAGCAGTTTTGTTGGGGAGACGGGCGAGCAGTACTTC. Translation gives CASSFVGETGEQYF.

Written as DNA, the CDR3 is TGTGCCAGCAGTTTAAGCGTCGCGGGGATTGGGTCCTACGAGCAGTACTTC. Protein: CASSLSVAGIGSYEQYF. This sequence joins TRBV27 and TRBJ2-7; D is perhaps TRBD2 (6 bases). This CDR3 is 17 amino acids long. V dropped 2 bases and J dropped 1 base, with 18 bases sitting between them. The germline CDR1 and CDR2 sequences are MNHEY and SMNVEV (reference sequence).

The V and J genes are TRBV28 and TRBJ2-7; TRBD2 agrees at 14 bases. Germline V CDR1 and CDR2: MDHEN, SYDVKM. The CDR3 contains 14 residues. The V gene end was trimmed by 5 bases and the J gene end by 6 bases; junction bases not matched to a gene: 3. The CDR3 is CASSPGTSGSEQYF. The DNA of the CDR3 is TGTGCCAGCAGTCCGGGGACTAGCGGGAGCGAGCAGTACTTC.

This chain connects TRBV27 to TRBJ2-7; 8 bases align to TRBD1. Germline CDR1 is MNHEY and CDR2 is SMNVEV (reference sequence). The CDR3 has 13 amino acids. Germline trimming cut 7 bases from V and 3 bases from J; bases unmatched to any gene: 5. The CDR3 nucleotides are TGTGCCAGCATGCGACAGGGGTACTACGAGCAGTACTTC. Its protein is CASMRQGYYEQYF.

The rearrangement uses TRBV27 and TRBJ1-5; D may be TRBD1 (5 bases). The CDR3 sequence is 13 residues long. With 4 bases removed from V and 4 bases from J, the gap between germline ends came to 8 bases. Germline-derived CDR1 and CDR2 are MNHEY and SMNVEV (reference sequence). DNA of the CDR3: TGTGCCAGCAGTTGGGGGAGGAATCAGCCCCAGCATTTT. This gives the protein CASSWGRNQPQHF.

The chain combines TRBV28 with TRBJ1-4; the D gene is possibly TRBD1 (5 bases). This CDR3 region has 20 residues. Trimming left V 2 bases short and J 0 bases short, with 22 bases between. Germline CDR1 is MDHEN and CDR2 is SYDVKM. Here the CDR3 reads CASSLNRGGGTFTTNEKLFF. The CDR3 DNA is TGTGCCAGCAGTTTAAATAGGGGCGGGGGGACCTTTACAACTAATGAAAAACTGTTTTTT.

This chain joins TRBV19 and TRBJ2-1, with 11 bases lining up with TRBD2. CDR3 length: 15 residues. The trim removed 3 bases at V and 6 bases at J, leaving 4 bases unmatched. Germline CDR1 LNHDA, CDR2 SQIVND (reference sequence). CDR3 loop: CASSMTSGKTNEQFF. CDR3 nucleotides: TGTGCCAGTAGTATGACTAGCGGGAAAACCAATGAGCAGTTCTTC.

The chain carries TRBV7-8 and TRBJ2-2, with D possibly TRBD1 on 5 matching bases. The CDR3 has 15 residues. Germline V gives CDR1 SGHVS, CDR2 FQNEAQ. V was pared by 2 bases and J by 1 base, with 8 bases between. CDR3 sequence (DNA): TGTGCCAGCAGCTTAACCCAGGGGAACACCGGGGAGCTGTTTTTT. Translating gives CASSLTQGNTGELFF.

The rearrangement uses TRBV5-1 and TRBJ2-5; D perhaps matches TRBD1 (6 bases). Germline V lookup: CDR1 SGHRS, CDR2 YFSETQ. V was shortened by 5 bases and J by 5 bases, with 16 bases between the two germline ends. The CDR3 is 14 amino acids. CDR3 residues: CASRVGRGVETQYF. The CDR3 DNA reads TGCGCCAGCAGGGTAGGCAGGGGTGTTGAGACCCAGTACTTC.

The V call is TRBV19, the J call TRBJ2-1; TRBD2 matches 9 bases. The germline CDR1 and CDR2 sequences are LNHDA and SQIVND (reference sequence). This CDR3 is built from 15 residues. Trimming cost V 7 bases and J 7 bases; bases outside gene matches: 11. The CDR3 sequence: CASMGAGGPFNEQFF. CDR3 coding DNA: TGTGCCAGTATGGGGGCGGGAGGGCCGTTTAATGAGCAGTTCTTC.

This clone was recorded a few times. V is TRBV7-6 and J is TRBJ2-2, with D unclear. Trimming shortened V by 2 bases and J by 5 bases, and 15 bases separated the two germline ends. The CDR3 is 16 residues long. Looked up from germline, CDR1 is SGHVS and CDR2 is FNYEAQ. Written as DNA, the CDR3 is TGTGCCAGCAGCTTAACATCAGGAGAGTATACCGGGGAGCTGTTTTTT. It codes for CASSLTSGEYTGELFF.

This sequence joins TRBV27 and TRBJ1-2; 9 positions match TRBD1. Trimming removed 0 bases from V and 5 bases from J; junction bases left unmatched: 4. Germline V gene data show CDR1 as MNHEY and CDR2 as SMNVEV (reference sequence). This CDR3 region has 15 residues. The chain's CDR3 is CASSLSGQGLYGYTF. CDR3 in DNA: TGTGCCAGCAGTTTATCGGGACAGGGTTTGTATGGCTACACCTTC.

The V gene is TRBV9, the J gene TRBJ1-1, with 9 positions matching TRBD1. V was pared by 3 bases and J by 10 bases, with 7 bases of the junction left unmatched. Germline loops: CDR1 SGDLS, CDR2 YYNGEE. The CDR3 sequence is 13 residues long. The CDR3 DNA follows: TGTGCCAGCAGCGGGGGACAGGGAGTTGGAGCTTTCTTT. It yields the protein CASSGGQGVGAFF.

This chain connects TRBV29-1 to TRBJ1-1; 9 bases map to TRBD1. Trimming removed 2 bases from V and 10 bases from J; junction bases left unmatched: 5. The CDR3 covers 12 residues. The germline V gene encodes CDR1 SQVTM and CDR2 ANQGSEA. In nucleotides, the CDR3 is TGCAGCGTTGAAAGGACAGGGGTCGGAGCTTTCTTT. Protein: CSVERTGVGAFF.

This clone appeared a few times. The identical CDR3 is also encoded by other nucleotide sequences in the sample. The CDR3 reads CASRGNTEAFF. CDR3 nucleotides: TGTGCCAGCCGGGGGAACACTGAAGCTTTCTTT. The rearrangement joins TRBV5-4 to TRBJ1-1; D is uncertain. The CDR3 runs to 11 residues. CDR1 and CDR2 (germline): SGHNT, YYREEE (reference sequence). Trimming stripped 7 bases from V and 1 base from J, with 5 bases between.

This clone was seen a few times. The CDR3 spells CASSGRVGTDDQPQHF. The CDR3 nucleotides are TGTGCCAGCAGCGGTAGGGTGGGGACAGACGACCAGCCCCAGCATTTT. The rearrangement links TRBV7-9 to TRBJ1-5; 7 bases align to TRBD1. This CDR3 comprises 16 residues. Germline CDR1 SEHNR, CDR2 FQNEAQ (reference sequence). The ends lost 5 bases at V and 7 bases at J; junction bases unmatched: 14.

This sequence joins TRBV30 and TRBJ1-2, with TRBD1 matching 12 bases. This CDR3 has 23 amino acids. J was trimmed by 0 bases and V by 4 bases; bases with no gene match: 27. Germline CDR1 reads GTSNPN; CDR2 reads SVGIG (reference sequence). The CDR3 protein is CAWTGFRPGQGANKSKSNYGYTF. The CDR3 DNA is TGTGCCTGGACGGGGTTTCGACCGGGACAGGGGGCGAATAAGTCGAAATCTAACTATGGCTACACCTTC.

The chain is built from TRBV4-1 and TRBJ2-1; 7 nucleotides align to TRBD1. The V gene's germline CDR1 is MGHRA and CDR2 YSYEKL. J lost 5 bases, V lost 1 base, and 5 bases had no gene match. The CDR3 is made up of 15 amino acids. The CDR3 reads CASSQAGTANNEQFF. CDR3 in DNA: TGCGCCAGCAGCCAAGCCGGGACAGCTAACAATGAGCAGTTCTTC.

This rearrangement joins TRBV7-6 to TRBJ2-5; 10 nucleotides match TRBD2. CDR1 SGHVS and CDR2 FNYEAQ come from the germline V gene. The CDR3 length is 17 residues. The V and J ends lost 3 bases and 5 bases, in that order; junction bases with no gene match: 12. In DNA, the CDR3 is TGTGCCAGCAGCTTCATGGTAGCGGGAGGAGAGGGGGAGACCCAGTACTTC. Protein: CASSFMVAGGEGETQYF.